This T cell receptor beta chain was captured by sequencing in a study of blood T cell repertoires in COVID-19 (dated by TCRdb to 2020 to 2021). General notes on the study: Samples covering the acute and convalescent phases of COVID-19 were provided by collaborators in the United States, Italy and Spain. The material from the prospective study consisted of cDNA or gDNA derived from T cells, B-cell-depleted T cells, or PBMCs. The dataset comprised deeply sampled blood TCRbeta repertoires from subjects exposed to, actively infected with, or recovered from COVID-19. The repertoires were released in a freely available public database meant as a resource for research on the immune response to SARS-CoV-2. Samples came from the ongoing ImmuneRACE study (first 160 participants) plus 1,254 subjects from 6 global collaborators. Nearly every sample came with metadata listing a de-identified subject ID, COVID-19 status, age in years and sex. HLA class I and class II types, where available, came from metadata supplied by the sample provider rather than from assay-based typing. On the study overall, not on this receptor specifically: The quantity of clinical and demographic metadata differed by source and by participant and was supplied without curation.

Each collaborating institution followed its own protocols to collect whole blood in K2EDTA tubes. For TCRbeta analysis, collaborator samples were shipped as frozen whole blood, as isolated PBMCs, or as DNA extracted from either sample type. V sheds 0 bases and J sheds 4 bases, leaving 11 bases between their ends. From cysteine to phenylalanine, the CDR3 is 15 amino acids long. Only the CDR3 region is kept as DNA, spanning 45 bases read in frame from base 1. In the case of this clone: There is no known antigen for this receptor. No quality values exist for individual bases; no much larger clone is one base distant.

TCRbeta CDR3 regions were amplified from genomic DNA by means of the immunoSEQ Assay, a bias-controlled multiplex PCR. The authors' analysis ran thus. Within the assay, amplification of reference gene primers was used to estimate how many nucleated cells each sample contained. To quantify the absolute abundance of each unique TCRbeta CDR3 rearrangement, sequence reads were collapsed and filtered. For each sample, productive Simpson clonality was calculated as the square root of Simpson's diversity index across productive rearrangements. TCRdb obtained this table from immuneACCESS and retained in-frame rearrangements with V and J assigned. These tables miss some clones; where compared with another copy, unresolved V genes account for less than half of the shortfall, and the remainder is unexplained. That table furnishes V, J and clone size, whereas the DNA furnished D and trimming. This sample has 35,000 to 40,000 clones in its table, and about 87% of those were observed once. Roughly 7.2% of the sample rests with the top ten.

The clonotype was recovered from a human donor in a cohort sampled during active COVID-19. Recombination connected TRBV23-1 to TRBJ2-3, with a tentative D gene TRBD1 over 6 matching bases. TRBV23-1 is flagged as an ORF with uncertain function. Sequencing was carried out using peripheral blood. The CDR3 corresponds to CASSQSGTNSDTQYF. The DNA reads TGCGCCAGCAGTCAATCGGGGACAAACTCAGATACGCAGTATTTT.